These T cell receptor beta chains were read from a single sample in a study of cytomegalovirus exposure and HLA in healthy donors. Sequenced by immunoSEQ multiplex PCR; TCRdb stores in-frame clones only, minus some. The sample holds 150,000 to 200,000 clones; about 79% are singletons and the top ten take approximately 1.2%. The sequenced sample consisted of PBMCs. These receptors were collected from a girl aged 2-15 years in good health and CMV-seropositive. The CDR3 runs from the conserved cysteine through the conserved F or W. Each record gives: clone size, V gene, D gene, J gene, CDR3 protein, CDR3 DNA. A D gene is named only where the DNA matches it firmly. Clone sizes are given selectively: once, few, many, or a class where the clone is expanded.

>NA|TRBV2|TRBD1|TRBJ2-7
CASSEGRGHPYEQYF
TGTGCCAGCAGTGAAGGTAGGGGGCACCCCTACGAGCAGTACTTC
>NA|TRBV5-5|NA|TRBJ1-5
CASSRTVVQPQHF
TGTGCCAGCAGCCGGACAGTCGTACAGCCCCAGCATTTT
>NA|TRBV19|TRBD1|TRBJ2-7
CASRTERTGAEQYF
TGTGCCAGTAGGACCGAGAGGACAGGGGCCGAGCAGTACTTC
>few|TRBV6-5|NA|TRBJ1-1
CASSRPRRMNTEAFF
TGTGCCAGCAGCCGCCCGAGGAGAATGAACACTGAAGCTTTCTTT
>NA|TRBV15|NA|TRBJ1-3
CATSNDGGAGNTIYF
TGTGCCACCAGCAACGACGGGGGAGCTGGAAACACCATATATTTT
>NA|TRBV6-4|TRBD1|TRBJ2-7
CASSAQSGTASYEQYF
TGTGCCAGCAGTGCTCAGTCCGGGACAGCCTCCTACGAGCAGTACTTC
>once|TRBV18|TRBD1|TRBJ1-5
CASSPGGVQPQHF
TGTGCCAGCTCCCCAGGGGGGGTCCAGCCCCAGCATTTT
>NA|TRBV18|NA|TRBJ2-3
CASSPGGTYTDTQYF
TGTGCCAGCTCACCCGGCGGGACCTACACAGATACGCAGTATTTT
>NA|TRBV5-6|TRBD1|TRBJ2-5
CASSLGQGFETQYF
TGTGCCAGCAGCTTAGGACAGGGTTTCGAGACCCAGTACTTC
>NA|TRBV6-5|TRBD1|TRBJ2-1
CASSYTPRQGVNEQFF
TGTGCCAGCAGTTACACCCCGCGACAGGGTGTCAATGAGCAGTTCTTC
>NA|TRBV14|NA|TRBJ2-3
CASSPTPGVPQYF
TGTGCCAGCAGCCCAACCCCCGGGGTCCCGCAGTATTTT
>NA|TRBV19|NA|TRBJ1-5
CASSPTQGDGNQPQHF
TGTGCCAGTAGCCCCACTCAGGGTGATGGCAATCAGCCCCAGCATTTT
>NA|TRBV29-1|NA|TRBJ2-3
CSTKSTDTQYF
TGCAGCACTAAGAGCACAGATACGCAGTATTTT
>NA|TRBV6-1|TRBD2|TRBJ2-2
CASKGVSGGVGELFF
TGTGCCAGCAAAGGAGTTAGCGGGGGGGTTGGGGAGCTGTTTTTT
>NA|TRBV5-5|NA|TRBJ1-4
CASSEDWGAEKLFF
TGTGCCAGCAGCGAAGACTGGGGCGCGGAAAAACTGTTTTTT
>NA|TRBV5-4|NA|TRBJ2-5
CASSSGWWETQYF
TGTGCCAGCAGCTCGGGGTGGTGGGAGACCCAGTACTTC
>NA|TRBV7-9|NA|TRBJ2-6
CASSPLGLSGANVLTF
TGTGCCAGCAGCCCCCTAGGCCTCTCTGGGGCCAACGTCCTGACTTTC